A single T cell receptor (beta chain) is shown here with its context. This clonotype was observed at least ten times. No cognate antigen has been identified for it. Within one base of it there is no much larger clone, and no base qualities were kept. The sample belongs to a study of tumor and adjacent non-tumor tissue in lung cancer (dated by TCRdb to between 2017 and 2018). Study-level background: The cohort included about a dozen adenocarcinoma, a couple of squamous cell carcinoma and 1 small cell lung cancer patients. In total, sequencing yielded 125,075,908 productive TCRbeta reads, which works out to an average of about 4.2 million reads per sample. Approximately 31 paired specimens, one tumor and one normal lung sample per patient, were profiled by TCRbeta CDR3 sequencing. Ages among the roughly 15 patients ranged from about 30 to 85 years, there were roughly ten men and 5 women, and disease was at TNM stage I to III. Using bulk TCRbeta repertoires from 15 lung cancer patients, the study set lung tumor tissue side by side with matched distant non-tumor lung tissue.

The full study reports these points: Significantly higher TCR diversity (inverse Simpson) was observed in tumor tissue than in normal lung tissue (approximately 430 vs 150, P = 0.0075, Mann-Whitney U test). A significantly larger cumulative share of the repertoire was made up by the top 100 clones in normal lung than in tumor tissue. Because peripheral blood was not sequenced, the blood TCRbeta repertoires of the lung cancer patients in the study went unexamined. TCR diversity was significantly higher in younger patients, and greater tumor TCR diversity was associated with shorter overall survival and shorter disease-free survival. Neither the sequencing platform nor unique molecular identifiers are named or mentioned anywhere in the methods. With only approximately 15 patients in the cohort, the authors noted that larger samples and more detailed clinical data are needed.

RNA was isolated from bulk unsorted tissue, and RNA quality was assessed with a NanoDrop ND-1000 and an Agilent 2100. The normal lung samples consisted of distant non-tumor tissue collected more than 3 cm from the tumor edge. The donors were newly diagnosed lung cancer patients admitted for thoracic surgery in China from August to November 2014 who had not received prior chemotherapy. Anyone who had undergone radiotherapy or chemotherapy before, or who had another cancer at the same time, was left out of the study. Pieces of surgical tissue measuring about 1-2.1 cm3 were kept in RNAlater solution and held at -80 degrees C until needed. Measured from the cysteine to the phenylalanine, the CDR3 is 13 residues long. Of the read, only the CDR3 DNA is kept; its 39 bases are in frame from base 1. According to the germline V gene, CDR1 reads MNHEY and CDR2 reads SVGAGI. Trimming removed 3 bases from V and 1 base from J, leaving 6 bases between the germline ends.

The library relied on multiplex PCR. TCRdb records Illumina HiSeq 2500 as the sequencer. TCRbeta libraries were constructed through three rounds of nested PCR with primers (Table S4) according to protocols modified from ARM-PCR. Before sequencing, PCR products of 200-500 bp were excised from the gel and purified with the QIAquick gel extraction kit. In the original analysis: Trimmomatic was used to clean the reads, FLASH merged the cleaned reads into complete CDR3 sequences, and MiTCR assigned the sequences to V(D)J germline segments. Clonal diversity was computed as the inverse Simpson's index with VDJtools. Productive reads were defined as in-frame sequences without a premature stop codon. TCRdb cleaned the public reads at Q25 with fastp, built clones with MiXCR and kept in-frame beta chains. CDR3 protein duplicates are merged, each entry listing the most common genes and DNA. These V and J calls rely on TCRdb rather than the paper's analysis. A total of roughly 90,000 distinct CDR3 sequences appear in this sample, roughly 77% of them only once. In total, the top ten clones hold around a fifth of the sample.

Material: distant non-tumor lung tissue. The rearrangement combines TRBV6-5 with TRBJ1-1, with no confidently assigned D gene. This clonotype originated in a woman aged 50 to 60 with non-small cell lung cancer. The CDR3 loop reads CASSYGWNTEAFF. The DNA sequence follows: TGTGCCAGCAGTTATGGGTGGAACACTGAAGCTTTCTTT.